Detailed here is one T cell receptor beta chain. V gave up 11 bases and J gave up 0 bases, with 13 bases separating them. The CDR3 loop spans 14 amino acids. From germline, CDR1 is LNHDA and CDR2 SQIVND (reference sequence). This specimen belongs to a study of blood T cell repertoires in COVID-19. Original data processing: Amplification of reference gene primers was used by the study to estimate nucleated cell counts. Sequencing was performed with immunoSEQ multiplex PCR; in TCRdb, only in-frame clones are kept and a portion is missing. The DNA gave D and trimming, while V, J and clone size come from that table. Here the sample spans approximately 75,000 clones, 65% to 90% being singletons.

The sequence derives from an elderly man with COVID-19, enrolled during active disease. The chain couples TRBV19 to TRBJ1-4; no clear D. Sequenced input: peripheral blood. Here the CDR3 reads CASCAVATNEKLFF. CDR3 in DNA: TGTGCCTCCTGCGCGGTTGCAACTAATGAAAAACTGTTTTTT. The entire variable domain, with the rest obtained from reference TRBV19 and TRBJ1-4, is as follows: DGGITQSPKYLFRKEGQNVTLSCEQNLNHDAMYWYRQDPGQGLRLIYYSQIVNDFQKGDIAEGYSVSREKKESFPLTVTSAQKNPTAFYLCASCAVATNEKLFFGSGTQLSVL.